This T cell receptor (beta chain) comes out of a study of T cell changes during pregnancy in multiple sclerosis. The germline CDR1 and CDR2 sequences are MGHRA and YSYEKL. The CDR3 length is 14 residues. V was clipped by 5 bases and J by 1 base, with 9 bases between them. Using immunoSEQ multiplex PCR, the repertoire was profiled, and TCRdb retains in-frame clones only, with some absent. The sample lists about 40,000 clones; more than 85% were seen once. This sample comprised CD8+ T cells from peripheral blood mononuclear cells, obtained in the first trimester of pregnancy. This rearrangement joins TRBV4-1 to TRBJ1-3; no reliable D call. The clonotype comes from a female donor with multiple sclerosis, enrolled in a pregnancy study. For the CDR3, the DNA is TGCGCCAGCAGCGGTACAGATTCTGGAAACACCATATATTTT. As protein: CASSGTDSGNTIYF.